The source of this T cell receptor (beta chain) is a study of blood T cell repertoires in COVID-19. TCRdb keeps only in-frame clones here, not all; method: immunoSEQ multiplex PCR. The table has just over 80,000 clones, roughly 89% seen once. Germline V gives CDR1 KGHDR, CDR2 SFDVKD. The ends lost 1 base at V and 8 bases at J; junction bases unmatched: 11. The CDR3 is made up of 16 amino acids. The chain uses TRBV24-1 and TRBJ1-2; 8 bases line up with TRBD1. The TCR sequence derives from a woman in her forties or fifties with acute COVID-19. What was sequenced was PBMCs or T cells enriched from blood (not recorded which). The CDR3 region is CATSDLGTTGDEGYTF. The DNA for the CDR3 is TGTGCCACCAGTGATTTAGGGACGACAGGGGATGAAGGCTACACCTTC.